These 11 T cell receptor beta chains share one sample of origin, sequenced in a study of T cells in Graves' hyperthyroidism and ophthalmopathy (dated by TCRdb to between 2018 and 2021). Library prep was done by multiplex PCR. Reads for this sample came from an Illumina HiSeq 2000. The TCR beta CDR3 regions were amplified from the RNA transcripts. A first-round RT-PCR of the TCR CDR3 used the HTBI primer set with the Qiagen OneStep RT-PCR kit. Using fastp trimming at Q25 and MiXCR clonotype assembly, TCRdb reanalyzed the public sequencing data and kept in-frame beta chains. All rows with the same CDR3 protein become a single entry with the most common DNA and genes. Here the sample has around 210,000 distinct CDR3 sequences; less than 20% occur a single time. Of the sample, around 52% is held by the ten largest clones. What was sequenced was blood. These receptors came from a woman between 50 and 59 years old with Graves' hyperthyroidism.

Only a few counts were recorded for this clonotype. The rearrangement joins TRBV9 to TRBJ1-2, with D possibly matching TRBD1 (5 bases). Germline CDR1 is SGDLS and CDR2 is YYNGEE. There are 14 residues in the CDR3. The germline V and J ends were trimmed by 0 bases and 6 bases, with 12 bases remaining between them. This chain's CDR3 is CASSVEWGNHGYTF. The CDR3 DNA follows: TGTGCCAGCAGCGTAGAATGGGGGAATCATGGCTACACCTTC.

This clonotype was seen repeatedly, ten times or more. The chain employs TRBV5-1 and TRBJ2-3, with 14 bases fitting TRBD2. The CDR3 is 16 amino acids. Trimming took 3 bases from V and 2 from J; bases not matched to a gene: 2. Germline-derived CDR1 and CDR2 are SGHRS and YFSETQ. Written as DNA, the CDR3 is TGCGCCAGCAGCTCGGGACTAGCGGGAGTCACAGATACGCAGTATTTT. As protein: CASSSGLAGVTDTQYF.

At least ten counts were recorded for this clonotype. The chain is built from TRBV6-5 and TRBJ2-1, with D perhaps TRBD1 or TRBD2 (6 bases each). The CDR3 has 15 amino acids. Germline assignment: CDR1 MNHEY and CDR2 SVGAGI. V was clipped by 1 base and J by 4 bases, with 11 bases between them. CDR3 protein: CASSYLRGGYNEQFF. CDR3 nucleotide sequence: TGTGCCAGCAGTTACTTGAGAGGGGGGTACAATGAGCAGTTCTTC.

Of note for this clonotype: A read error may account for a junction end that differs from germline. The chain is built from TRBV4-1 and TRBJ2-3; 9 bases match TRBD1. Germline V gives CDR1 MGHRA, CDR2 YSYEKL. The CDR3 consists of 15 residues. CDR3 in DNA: TGTGCCAGCAGGTTGAGGACAGGGGGCACAGATACGCAGTATTTT. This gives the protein CASRLRTGGTDTQYF.

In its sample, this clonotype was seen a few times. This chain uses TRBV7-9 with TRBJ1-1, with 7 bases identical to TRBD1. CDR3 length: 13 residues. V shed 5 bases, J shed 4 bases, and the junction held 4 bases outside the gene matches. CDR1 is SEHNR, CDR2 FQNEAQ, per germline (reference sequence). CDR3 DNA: TGTGCCAGCAGCCCAAGGGACAGCACTGAAGCTTTCTTT. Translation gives CASSPRDSTEAFF.

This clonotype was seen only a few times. The CDR3 loop is CASSVGTVNTGELFF. The CDR3, as DNA: TGTGCCAGCAGCGTGGGGACAGTGAACACCGGGGAGCTGTTTTTT. The rearrangement links TRBV9 to TRBJ2-2, with 7 positions matching TRBD1. This CDR3 is built from 15 residues. Per germline, CDR1 SGDLS and CDR2 YYNGEE. V shed 2 bases and J 1 base; nucleotides not matched to a gene: 2.

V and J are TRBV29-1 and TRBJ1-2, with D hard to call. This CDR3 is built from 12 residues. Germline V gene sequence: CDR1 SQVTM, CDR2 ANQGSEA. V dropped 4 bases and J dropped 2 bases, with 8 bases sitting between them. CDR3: CSVGAVNYGYTF. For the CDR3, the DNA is TGCAGCGTTGGGGCGGTAAACTATGGCTACACCTTC.

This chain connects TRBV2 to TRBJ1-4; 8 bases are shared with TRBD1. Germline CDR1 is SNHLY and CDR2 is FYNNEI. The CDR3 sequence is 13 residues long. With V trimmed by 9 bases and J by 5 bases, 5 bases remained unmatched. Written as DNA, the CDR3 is TGTGCCAGTGGGACAGGCCGAAATGAAAAACTGTTTTTT. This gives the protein CASGTGRNEKLFF.

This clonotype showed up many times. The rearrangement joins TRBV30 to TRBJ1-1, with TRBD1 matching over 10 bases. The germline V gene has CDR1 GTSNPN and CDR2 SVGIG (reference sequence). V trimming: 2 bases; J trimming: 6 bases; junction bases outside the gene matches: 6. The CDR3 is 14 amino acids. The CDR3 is CAWSPGQGEAEAFF. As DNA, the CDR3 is TGTGCCTGGAGTCCCGGACAGGGGGAGGCTGAAGCTTTCTTT.

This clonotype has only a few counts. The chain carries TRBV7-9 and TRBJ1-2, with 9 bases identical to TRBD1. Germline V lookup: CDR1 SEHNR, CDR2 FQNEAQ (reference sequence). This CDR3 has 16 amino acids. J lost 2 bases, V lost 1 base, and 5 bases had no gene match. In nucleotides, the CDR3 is TGTGCCAGCAGCTTAGTCATGGGACAGGGAAACTATGGCTACACCTTC. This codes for CASSLVMGQGNYGYTF.

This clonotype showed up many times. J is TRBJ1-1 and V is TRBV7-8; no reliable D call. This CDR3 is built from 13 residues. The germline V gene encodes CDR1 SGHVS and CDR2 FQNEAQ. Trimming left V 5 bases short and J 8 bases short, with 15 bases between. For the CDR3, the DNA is TGTGCCAGCAGCCGCGATCTGTCGAGGGAAGCTTTCTTT. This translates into CASSRDLSREAFF.